This record looks at one T cell receptor beta chain sequence and its context. Sequencing was performed with immunoSEQ multiplex PCR; in TCRdb, only in-frame clones are kept and a portion is missing. The sample carries fewer than 200,000 clones, about 83% recorded once. The data originate from a study of blood T cell repertoires in COVID-19. Study-wide context: From the United States, Italy and Spain came samples of acute and convalescent COVID-19.

In germline, CDR1 is SGHTA, CDR2 FQGTGA. The V and J ends lost 2 bases and 1 base respectively, with 11 bases between them. The CDR3 covers 15 residues. The origin of this receptor is a man aged 60 to 75 with acute or convalescent COVID-19. The V call is TRBV7-3, the J call TRBJ2-5; weak D call: TRBD1 (6 bases). Sample: peripheral blood. This CDR3 reads CASSLQGSIQETQYF. CDR3 in DNA: TGTGCCAGCAGCTTACAGGGGTCTATCCAAGAGACCCAGTACTTC.